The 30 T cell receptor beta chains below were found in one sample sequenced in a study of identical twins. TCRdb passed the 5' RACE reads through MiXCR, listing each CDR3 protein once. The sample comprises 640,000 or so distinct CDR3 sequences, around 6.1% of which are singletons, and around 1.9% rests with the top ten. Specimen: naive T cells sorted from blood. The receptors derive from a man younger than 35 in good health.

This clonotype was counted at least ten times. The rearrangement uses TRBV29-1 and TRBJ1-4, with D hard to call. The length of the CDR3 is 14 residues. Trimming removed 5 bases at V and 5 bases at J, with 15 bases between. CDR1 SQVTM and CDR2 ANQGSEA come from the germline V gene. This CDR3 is CSVIAGQTNEKLFF. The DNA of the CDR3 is TGCAGCGTTATAGCTGGGCAGACAAATGAAAAACTGTTTTTT.

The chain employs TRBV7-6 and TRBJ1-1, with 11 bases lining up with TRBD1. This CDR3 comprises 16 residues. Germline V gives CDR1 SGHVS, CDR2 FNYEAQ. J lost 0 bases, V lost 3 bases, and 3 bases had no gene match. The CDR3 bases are TGTGCCAGCAGCTTGAGGGACAGGGGGATGAACACTGAAGCTTTCTTT. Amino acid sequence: CASSLRDRGMNTEAFF.

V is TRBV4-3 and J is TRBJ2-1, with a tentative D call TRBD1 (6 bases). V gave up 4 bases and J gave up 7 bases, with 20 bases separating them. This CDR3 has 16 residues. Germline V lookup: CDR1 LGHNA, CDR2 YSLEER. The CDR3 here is CASSRLVAGVGNEQFF. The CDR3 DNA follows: TGCGCCAGCAGCCGCCTCGTGGCAGGGGTTGGGAATGAGCAGTTCTTC.

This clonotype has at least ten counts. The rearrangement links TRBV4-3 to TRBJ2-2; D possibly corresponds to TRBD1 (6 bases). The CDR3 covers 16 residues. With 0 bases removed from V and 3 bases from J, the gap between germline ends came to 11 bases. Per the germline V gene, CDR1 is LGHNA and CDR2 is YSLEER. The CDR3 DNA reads TGCGCCAGCAGCCAAGACTTGGGACACCACACCGGGGAGCTGTTTTTT. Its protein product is CASSQDLGHHTGELFF.

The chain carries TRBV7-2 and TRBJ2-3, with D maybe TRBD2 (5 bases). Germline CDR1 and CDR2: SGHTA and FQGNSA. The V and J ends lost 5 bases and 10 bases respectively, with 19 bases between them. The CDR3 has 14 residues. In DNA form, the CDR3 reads TGTGCCAGCAGCCTCGAGGGCCTCACAGCTCCGCAGTATTTT. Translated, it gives CASSLEGLTAPQYF.

CDR3 sequence (DNA): TGCAGTGCTAGGCCGATAGCGGCACGTAGCACAGATACGCAGTATTTT. It yields the protein CSARPIAARSTDTQYF. The chain recombines TRBV20-1 with TRBJ2-3, with TRBD2 as a possible D gene (6 bases). Germline V lookup: CDR1 DFQATT, CDR2 SNEGSKA (reference sequence). The CDR3 consists of 16 residues. Between the trimmed V and J ends, which lost 3 bases and 0 bases, there was a span of 16 bases.

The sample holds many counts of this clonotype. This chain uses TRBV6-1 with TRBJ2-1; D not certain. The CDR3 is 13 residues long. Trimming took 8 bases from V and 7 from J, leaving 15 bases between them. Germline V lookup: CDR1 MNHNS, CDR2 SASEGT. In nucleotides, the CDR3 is TGTGCCAGCTTAGATTCACAGTCTAATGAGCAGTTCTTC. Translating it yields CASLDSQSNEQFF.

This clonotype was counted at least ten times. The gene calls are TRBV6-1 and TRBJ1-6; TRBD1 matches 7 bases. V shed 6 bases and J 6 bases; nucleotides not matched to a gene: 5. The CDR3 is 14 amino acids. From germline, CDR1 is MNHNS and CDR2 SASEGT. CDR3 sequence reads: CASSPGQTNSPLHF. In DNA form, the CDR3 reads TGTGCCAGCAGCCCGGGACAGACTAATTCACCCCTCCACTTT.

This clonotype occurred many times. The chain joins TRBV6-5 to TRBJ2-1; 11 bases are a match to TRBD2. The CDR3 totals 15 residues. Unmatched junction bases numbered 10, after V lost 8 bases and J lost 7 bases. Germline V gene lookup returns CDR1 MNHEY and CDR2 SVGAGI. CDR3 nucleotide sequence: TGTGCCAGCGCTACTAGCGGGAGTGGAGGGAATGAGCAGTTCTTC. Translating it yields CASATSGSGGNEQFF.

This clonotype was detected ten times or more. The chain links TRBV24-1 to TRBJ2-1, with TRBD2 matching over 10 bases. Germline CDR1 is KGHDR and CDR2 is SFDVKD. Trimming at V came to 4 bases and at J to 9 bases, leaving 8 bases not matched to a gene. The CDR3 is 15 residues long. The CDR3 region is CATSDPASGSGEQFF. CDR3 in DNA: TGTGCCACCAGTGACCCGGCTAGCGGGAGCGGTGAGCAGTTCTTC.

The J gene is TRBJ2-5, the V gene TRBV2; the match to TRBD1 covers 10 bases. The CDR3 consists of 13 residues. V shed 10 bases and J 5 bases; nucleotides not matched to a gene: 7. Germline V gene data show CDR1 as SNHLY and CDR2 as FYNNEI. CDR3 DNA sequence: TGTGCCACCCCGACAGGGGGCCAGGAGACCCAGTACTTC. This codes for CATPTGGQETQYF.

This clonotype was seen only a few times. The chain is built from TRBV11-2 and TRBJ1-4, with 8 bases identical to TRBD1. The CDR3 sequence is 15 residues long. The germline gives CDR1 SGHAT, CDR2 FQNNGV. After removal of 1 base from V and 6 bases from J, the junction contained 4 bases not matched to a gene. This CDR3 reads CASSLVTGGDEKLFF. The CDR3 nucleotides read TGTGCCAGCAGCTTAGTTACAGGGGGGGATGAAAAACTGTTTTTT.

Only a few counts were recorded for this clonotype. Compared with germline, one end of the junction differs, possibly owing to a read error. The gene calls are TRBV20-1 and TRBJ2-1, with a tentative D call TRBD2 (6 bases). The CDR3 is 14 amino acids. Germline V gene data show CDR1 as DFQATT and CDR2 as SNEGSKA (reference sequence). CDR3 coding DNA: TGCAGTGCCCCCCCAACTAGCTCCTCCAATGAGCAGTTCTTC. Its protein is CSAPPTSSSNEQFF.

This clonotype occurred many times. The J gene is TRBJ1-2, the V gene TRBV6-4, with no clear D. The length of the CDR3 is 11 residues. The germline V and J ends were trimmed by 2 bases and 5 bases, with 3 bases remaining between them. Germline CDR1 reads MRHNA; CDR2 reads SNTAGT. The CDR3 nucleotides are TGTGCCAGCAGTGACAGTTATGGCTACACCTTC. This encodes CASSDSYGYTF.

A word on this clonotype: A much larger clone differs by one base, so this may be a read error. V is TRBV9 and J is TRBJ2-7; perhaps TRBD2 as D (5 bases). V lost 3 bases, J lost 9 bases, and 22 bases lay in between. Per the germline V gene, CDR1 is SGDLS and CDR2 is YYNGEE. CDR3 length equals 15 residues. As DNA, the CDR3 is TGTGCCAGCAGCGAGAGAGCTGTTACCCTGAGCGGGCAGTACTTC. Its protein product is CASSERAVTLSGQYF.

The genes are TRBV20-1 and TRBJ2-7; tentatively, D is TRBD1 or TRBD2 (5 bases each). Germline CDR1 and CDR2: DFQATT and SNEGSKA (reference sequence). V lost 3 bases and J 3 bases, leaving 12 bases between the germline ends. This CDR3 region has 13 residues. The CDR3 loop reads CSASGAAIYEQYF. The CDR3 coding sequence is TGCAGTGCTAGCGGGGCAGCTATCTACGAGCAGTACTTC.

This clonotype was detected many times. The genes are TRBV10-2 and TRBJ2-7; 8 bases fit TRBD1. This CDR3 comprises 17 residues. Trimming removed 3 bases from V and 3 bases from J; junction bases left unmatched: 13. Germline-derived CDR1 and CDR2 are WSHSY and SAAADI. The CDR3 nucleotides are TGCGCCAGCAGTGACCAGACAGGGGCGATCGATTACTACGAGCAGTACTTC. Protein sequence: CASSDQTGAIDYYEQYF.

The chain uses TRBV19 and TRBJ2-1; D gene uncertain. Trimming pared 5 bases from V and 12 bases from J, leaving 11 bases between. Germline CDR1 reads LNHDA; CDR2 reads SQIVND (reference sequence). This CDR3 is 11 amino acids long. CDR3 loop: CASSFTGWQFF. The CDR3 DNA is TGTGCCAGTAGTTTTACGGGTTGGCAGTTCTTC.

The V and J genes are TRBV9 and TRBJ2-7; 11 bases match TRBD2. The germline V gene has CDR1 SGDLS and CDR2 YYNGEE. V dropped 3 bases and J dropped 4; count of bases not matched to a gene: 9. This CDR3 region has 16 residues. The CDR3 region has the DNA TGTGCCAGCAGCGGTACGAATGGGACTAGCGGTTACGAGCAGTACGTC. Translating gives CASSGTNGTSGYEQYV.

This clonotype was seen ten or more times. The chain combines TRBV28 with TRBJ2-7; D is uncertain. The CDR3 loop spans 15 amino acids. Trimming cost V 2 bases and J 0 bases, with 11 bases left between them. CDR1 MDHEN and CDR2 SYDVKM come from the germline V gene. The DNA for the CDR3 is TGTGCCAGCAGTTTACTCGGTCCTCGCTCCTACGAGCAGTACTTC. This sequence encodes CASSLLGPRSYEQYF.

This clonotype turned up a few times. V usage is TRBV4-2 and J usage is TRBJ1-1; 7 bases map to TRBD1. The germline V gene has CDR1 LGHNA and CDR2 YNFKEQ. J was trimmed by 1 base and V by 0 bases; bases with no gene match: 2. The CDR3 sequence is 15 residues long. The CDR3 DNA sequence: TGTGCCAGCAGCCAAGAGACAGGGAGGAACACTGAAGCTTTCTTT. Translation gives CASSQETGRNTEAFF.

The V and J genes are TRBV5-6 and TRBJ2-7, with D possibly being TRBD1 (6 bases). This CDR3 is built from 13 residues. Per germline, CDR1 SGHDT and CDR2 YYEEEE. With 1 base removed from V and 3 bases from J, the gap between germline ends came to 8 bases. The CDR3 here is CASSLPRGYEQYF. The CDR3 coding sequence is TGTGCCAGCAGCTTGCCCAGGGGCTACGAGCAGTACTTC.

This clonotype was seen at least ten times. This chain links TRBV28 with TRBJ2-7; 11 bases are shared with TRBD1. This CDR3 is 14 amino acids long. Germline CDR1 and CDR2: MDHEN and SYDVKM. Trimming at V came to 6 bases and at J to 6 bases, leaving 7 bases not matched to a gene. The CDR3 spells CASSYTGQGGEQYF. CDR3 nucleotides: TGTGCCAGCAGCTACACGGGACAGGGGGGCGAGCAGTACTTC.

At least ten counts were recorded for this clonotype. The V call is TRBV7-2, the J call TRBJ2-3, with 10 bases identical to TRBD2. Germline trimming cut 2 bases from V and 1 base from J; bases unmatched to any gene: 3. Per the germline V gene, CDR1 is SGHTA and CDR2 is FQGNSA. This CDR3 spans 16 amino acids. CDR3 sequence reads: CASSLPSGRGTDTQYF. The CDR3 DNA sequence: TGTGCCAGCAGCTTACCTAGCGGGAGAGGCACAGATACGCAGTATTTT.

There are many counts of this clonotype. The CDR3 region is CASSLVEGGRQFF. The CDR3 DNA follows: TGTGCCAGCAGCTTAGTGGAAGGAGGAAGGCAGTTCTTC. The rearrangement uses TRBV7-2 and TRBJ2-1; D may be TRBD2 (5 bases). Germline-derived CDR1 and CDR2 are SGHTA and FQGNSA. V gave up 1 base and J gave up 12 bases, with 13 bases separating them. The CDR3 is 13 residues long.

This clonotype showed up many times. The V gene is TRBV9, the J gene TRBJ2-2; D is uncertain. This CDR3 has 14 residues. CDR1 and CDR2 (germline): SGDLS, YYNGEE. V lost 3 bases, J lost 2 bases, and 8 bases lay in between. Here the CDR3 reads CASSARSNTGELFF. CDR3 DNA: TGTGCCAGCAGCGCCCGTAGTAACACCGGGGAGCTGTTTTTT.

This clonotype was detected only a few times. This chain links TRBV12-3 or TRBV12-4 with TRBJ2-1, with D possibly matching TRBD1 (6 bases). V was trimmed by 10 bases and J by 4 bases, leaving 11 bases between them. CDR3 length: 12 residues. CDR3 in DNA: TGTGCCACCGGGACACAATACAATGAGCAGTTCTTC. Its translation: CATGTQYNEQFF.

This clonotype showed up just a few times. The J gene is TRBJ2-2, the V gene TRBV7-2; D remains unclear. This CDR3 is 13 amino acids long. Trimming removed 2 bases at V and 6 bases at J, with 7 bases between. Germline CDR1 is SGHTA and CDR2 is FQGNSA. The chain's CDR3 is CASSLRWSGELFF. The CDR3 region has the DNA TGTGCCAGCAGCTTAAGGTGGTCCGGGGAGCTGTTTTTT.

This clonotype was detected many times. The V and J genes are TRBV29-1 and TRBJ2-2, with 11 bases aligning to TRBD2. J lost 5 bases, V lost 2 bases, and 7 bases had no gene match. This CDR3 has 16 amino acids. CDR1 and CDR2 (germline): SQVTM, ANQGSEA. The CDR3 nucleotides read TGCAGCGTTGAATACGGACTAGCGGGCAAGACCGGGGAGCTGTTTTTT. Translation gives CSVEYGLAGKTGELFF.

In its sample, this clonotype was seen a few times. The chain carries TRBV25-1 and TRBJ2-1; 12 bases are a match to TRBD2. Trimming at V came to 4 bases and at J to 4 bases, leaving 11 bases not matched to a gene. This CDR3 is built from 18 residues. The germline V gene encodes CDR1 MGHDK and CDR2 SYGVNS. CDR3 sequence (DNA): TGTGCCAGCAGTGCCTCCAGGAAAGGACTAGCGGGATACAATGAGCAGTTCTTC. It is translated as CASSASRKGLAGYNEQFF. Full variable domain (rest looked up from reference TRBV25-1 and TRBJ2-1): EADIYQTPRYLVIGTGKKITLECSQTMGHDKMYWYQQDPGMELHLIHYSYGVNSTEKGDLSSESTVSRIRTEHFPLTLESARPSHTSQYLCASSASRKGLAGYNEQFFGPGTRLTVL.